The 23 T cell receptor beta chains below all came from one sample that was sequenced in a study of blood T cell repertoires in COVID-19. The table came from immunoSEQ multiplex PCR; TCRdb's copy has only in-frame clones and leaves some out. Here the sample spans 170,000 or so clones, around nine tenths being singletons. The sequenced sample consisted of peripheral blood. These receptors originate from a man in his 60s with COVID-19, enrolled during active disease.

This chain joins TRBV19 and TRBJ2-2, with 11 bases lining up with TRBD1. Per germline, CDR1 LNHDA and CDR2 SQIVND (reference sequence). The CDR3 is 14 amino acids. J gave up 7 bases and V 8 bases, and 6 bases lay outside the gene matches. CDR3 protein: CASRDRGGIGELFF. The CDR3, as DNA: TGTGCCAGTCGGGACAGGGGGGGGATCGGGGAGCTGTTTTTT.

This chain's CDR3 is CSVEGLFGNGYTF. CDR3 coding DNA: TGCAGCGTTGAGGGCTTATTCGGGAATGGCTACACCTTC. The chain is built from TRBV29-1 and TRBJ1-2; D gene uncertain. Germline CDR1 and CDR2: SQVTM and ANQGSEA. Trimming removed 3 bases at V and 6 bases at J, with 14 bases between. The length of the CDR3 is 13 residues.

V gene TRBV5-1 combines with J gene TRBJ1-2, with no clear D. The CDR3 loop spans 15 amino acids. Germline V gives CDR1 SGHRS, CDR2 YFSETQ. V lost 4 bases to trimming and J lost 5 bases, with 18 bases between them. In DNA, the CDR3 is TGCGCCAGCAGCCTTAGGGCGCCAGAGGGATATGGCTACACCTTC. Its translation is CASSLRAPEGYGYTF.

J is TRBJ2-7 and V is TRBV10-3, with D tentatively TRBD1 (6 bases). CDR3 length: 14 residues. V lost 4 bases to trimming and J lost 2 bases, with 12 bases between them. The germline gives CDR1 ENHRY, CDR2 SYGVKD. The CDR3 coding sequence is TGTGCCATCAGTGCCGGGACAACTACCTACGAGCAGTACTTC. Translated, it gives CAISAGTTTYEQYF.

V is TRBV7-8 and J is TRBJ2-7; 7 bases are shared with TRBD2. J was trimmed by 4 bases and V by 8 bases; bases with no gene match: 14. The CDR3 length is 15 residues. CDR1 is SGHVS, CDR2 FQNEAQ, per germline. The CDR3 protein is CASLLRRGSLYEQYF. CDR3 nucleotide sequence: TGTGCCAGCTTGCTCCGTCGCGGGAGCTTATACGAGCAGTACTTC. Together with reference TRBV7-8 and TRBJ2-7, the CDR3 gives the full variable domain: GAGVSQSPRYKVAKRGQDVALRCDPISGHVSLFWYQQALGQGPEFLTYFQNEAQLDKSGLPSDRFFAERPEGSVSTLKIQRTQQEDSAVYLCASLLRRGSLYEQYFGPGTRLTVT.

This clone was observed once. The chain links TRBV18 to TRBJ2-1; TRBD2 matches 7 bases. CDR1 is KGHSH, CDR2 LQKENI, per germline. J was trimmed by 7 bases and V by 4 bases; bases with no gene match: 7. The CDR3 has 14 residues. The CDR3 nucleotides read TGTGCCAGCTCACTCCCCCCCGGGGGGAATGAGCAGTTCTTC. It encodes CASSLPPGGNEQFF.

This clone has just one count. V and J are TRBV6-2 or TRBV6-3 and TRBJ1-2; D uncertain. CDR1 is MNHEY and CDR2 is SVGEGT in the germline V gene. Trimming removed 2 bases from V and 0 bases from J, with 10 bases in between. The CDR3 contains 15 residues. CDR3 loop: CASSYGTAANYGYTF. The CDR3 nucleotides read TGTGCCAGCAGTTACGGCACAGCCGCTAACTATGGCTACACCTTC.

This clone was seen once. V is TRBV4-3 and J is TRBJ2-2; D is possibly TRBD2 (5 bases). V shed 4 bases and J shed 5 bases, with 17 bases lying between them. CDR3 length equals 16 residues. In germline, CDR1 is LGHNA, CDR2 YSLEER. The CDR3 DNA reads as TGCGCCAGCAGCCCCCGGGGAGCGGTAGGGACCGGGGAGCTGTTTTTT. It codes for CASSPRGAVGTGELFF.

This rearrangement joins TRBV5-5 to TRBJ1-1; D is unresolved. CDR1 is SGHKS, CDR2 YYEKEE, per germline (reference sequence). CDR3 length: 15 residues. V was shortened by 1 base and J by 7 bases, with 17 bases between the two germline ends. CDR3 nucleotides: TGTGCCAGCAGCTTGTTGGGAAGTGTCGGGAATGAAGCTTTCTTT. It yields the protein CASSLLGSVGNEAFF.

The V call is TRBV28, the J call TRBJ1-1; the D gene is possibly TRBD1 (6 bases). This CDR3 region has 14 residues. V dropped 5 bases and J dropped 4 bases, with 14 bases sitting between them. Germline values: CDR1 MDHEN, CDR2 SYDVKM. The CDR3 loop is CASSPTGLITEAFF. DNA of the CDR3: TGTGCCAGCAGTCCAACAGGGCTCATCACTGAAGCTTTCTTT.

V usage is TRBV6-5 and J usage is TRBJ1-2; D unresolved. In germline, CDR1 is MNHEY, CDR2 SVGAGI. V was trimmed by 0 bases and J by 0 bases, leaving 5 bases between them. The CDR3 runs 14 residues. CDR3 sequence reads: CASSYSGSNYGYTF. The DNA of the CDR3 is TGTGCCAGCAGTTACTCCGGGTCTAACTATGGCTACACCTTC.

This sequence joins TRBV5-1 and TRBJ1-2; the match to TRBD1 covers 9 bases. Germline CDR1 SGHRS, CDR2 YFSETQ. The CDR3 is made up of 14 amino acids. J was trimmed by 5 bases and V by 7 bases; bases with no gene match: 9. The CDR3 here is CASYLGTGTYGYTF. The CDR3 coding sequence is TGCGCCAGCTACTTAGGGACAGGGACTTATGGCTACACCTTC.

The chain joins TRBV28 to TRBJ1-5; tentative D call: TRBD1 (5 bases). The CDR3 sequence is 15 residues long. Trimming removed 2 bases from V and 1 base from J, with 9 bases in between. Germline V gene lookup returns CDR1 MDHEN and CDR2 SYDVKM. This CDR3 is CASSLARASNQPQHF. In nucleotides, the CDR3 is TGTGCCAGCAGTTTAGCCAGGGCCAGCAATCAGCCCCAGCATTTT.

There are a few counts of this clone. The chain carries TRBV11-1 and TRBJ1-4, with a possible D match to TRBD1 (5 bases). Germline CDR1 is SGHAT and CDR2 is FQDESV (reference sequence). The CDR3 is made up of 16 amino acids. Trimming took off 3 bases at V and 0 bases at J, with 11 bases between the two ends. Written as DNA, the CDR3 is TGTGCCAGCAGCTTTTTGACAGTTGCAACTAATGAAAAACTGTTTTTT. Translation gives CASSFLTVATNEKLFF.

This chain's CDR3 is CASSLVSAGYQETQYF. The DNA of the CDR3 is TGTGCCAGCAGCTTAGTGTCCGCAGGTTACCAAGAGACCCAGTACTTC. The chain links TRBV11-2 to TRBJ2-5, with D unclear. The CDR3 is 16 amino acids. The V gene lost 1 base and the J gene lost 0 bases, with 12 bases spanning the gap. CDR1 and CDR2 from the germline V gene are SGHAT and FQNNGV.

The chain uses TRBV4-3 and TRBJ2-6; maybe TRBD1 (6 bases). V shed 0 bases and J shed 4 bases, with 16 bases lying between them. The CDR3 totals 18 residues. The germline gives CDR1 LGHNA, CDR2 YSLEER. DNA for the CDR3: TGCGCCAGCAGCCAAGAGGCCTCAGGGGTCGACGGGGCCAACGTCCTGACTTTC. The encoded protein is CASSQEASGVDGANVLTF.

The chain links TRBV24-1 to TRBJ1-2; TRBD1 is a possible D gene (5 bases). CDR1 is KGHDR and CDR2 is SFDVKD in the germline V gene. This CDR3 is built from 14 residues. V was pared by 4 bases and J by 5 bases, with 13 bases between. The CDR3 nucleotides are TGTGCCACCAGTGACCCCCAACAGGAATATGGCTACACCTTC. This translates into CATSDPQQEYGYTF.

CDR3 protein: CASSLNRDSYEQYF. The CDR3, as DNA: TGTGCCAGCAGCTTGAACCGGGACAGCTACGAGCAGTACTTC. The genes are TRBV5-5 and TRBJ2-7; 7 bases are shared with TRBD1. Germline-derived CDR1 and CDR2 are SGHKS and YYEKEE (reference sequence). Unmatched junction bases numbered 4, after V lost 1 base and J lost 3 bases. This CDR3 region has 14 residues.

This clone was detected only once. The gene calls are TRBV15 and TRBJ1-2; perhaps TRBD1 as D (5 bases). V lost 3 bases and J lost 4, with 9 bases in between. The V gene's germline CDR1 is LNHNV and CDR2 YYDKDF (reference sequence). CDR3 length equals 13 residues. The CDR3 DNA reads as TGTGCCACCAGCAGGGGGGGTCCCTATGGCTACACCTTC. Amino acid sequence: CATSRGGPYGYTF. The variable domain in full, with the rest retrieved from reference TRBV15 and TRBJ1-2, is DAMVIQNPRYQVTQFGKPVTLSCSQTLNHNVMYWYQQKSSQAPKLLFHYYDKDFNNEADTPDNFQSRRPNTSFCFLDIRSPGLGDTAMYLCATSRGGPYGYTFGSGTRLTVV.

This clone is a singleton in its sample. CDR3 DNA sequence: TGCAGTGCAAGCTTGAATTTTGGTTACACCTTC. As protein: CSASLNFGYTF. J is TRBJ1-2 and V is TRBV20-1; no reliable D call. Trimming took off 6 bases at V and 11 bases at J, with 16 bases between the two ends. CDR1 DFQATT and CDR2 SNEGSKA come from the germline V gene (reference sequence). This CDR3 region has 11 residues.

The rearrangement joins TRBV6-6 to TRBJ1-2; D uncertain. There are 14 residues in the CDR3. V dropped 2 bases and J dropped 3 bases, with 10 bases sitting between them. Germline V CDR1 and CDR2: MNHNY, SVGAGI (reference sequence). As DNA, the CDR3 is TGTGCCAGCAGTTACGCGGCGGGTGACTATGGCTACACCTTC. This gives the protein CASSYAAGDYGYTF.

This clone was seen a handful of times. The chain uses TRBV6-1 and TRBJ2-7; 12 positions match TRBD2. J gave up 11 bases and V 0 bases, and 11 bases lay outside the gene matches. The CDR3 consists of 16 residues. Germline V gene data show CDR1 as MNHNS and CDR2 as SASEGT. CDR3 in amino acids: CASSEANKAASGGEYF. The CDR3 DNA is TGTGCCAGCAGTGAAGCGAATAAGGCGGCTAGCGGGGGGGAGTACTTC.

The genes are TRBV30 and TRBJ1-4; D might be TRBD1 (5 bases). Trimming took 0 bases from V and 3 from J, leaving 20 bases between them. This CDR3 contains 18 residues. The V gene's germline CDR1 is GTSNPN and CDR2 SVGIG (reference sequence). This CDR3 is CAWSVRGRPREANEKLFF. The CDR3 DNA reads TGTGCCTGGAGTGTAAGGGGCCGCCCGCGGGAAGCTAATGAAAAACTGTTTTTT.